This TCR beta chain came from a study of T-cell reconstitution after alpha-beta-depleted transplantation in children. Unique molecular identifiers featured in how the TCRbeta library was prepared. TCRdb redid the calling of the PCR reads with MiXCR, one entry per CDR3 protein. Seen here are about 830,000 distinct CDR3 sequences, 16% observed once, and the top ten hold about 4.6%. V was shortened by 3 bases and J by 4 bases, with 13 bases between the two germline ends. This CDR3 has 15 amino acids. Germline V gene sequence: CDR1 SGHRS, CDR2 YFSETQ. This clonotype was counted many times. Its antigen remains unknown. General observations from the study: Alpha-beta T cells about two months after transplant reportedly derived from several hundred expanded graft clones. It was newly produced T cells that mostly accounted for T-cell counts and diversity one year after transplant.

This sequence joins TRBV5-1 and TRBJ2-2, with TRBD1 as a possible D gene (5 bases). Sequenced material: PBMCs, mostly from graft donor cells, taken 360 days after TCRalphabeta/CD19-depleted stem cell transplant. The clonotype originates from a male patient aged 5 to 17 who had a stem cell transplant for acute lymphoblastic leukemia, so the T cells may come from the graft donor. CDR3 nucleotides: TGCGCCAGCAGCTCACAGGCTCTGGGCACCGGGGAGCTGTTTTTT. Its protein is CASSSQALGTGELFF. The full variable domain, rest sourced from reference TRBV5-1 and TRBJ2-2, is KAGVTQTPRYLIKTRGQQVTLSCSPISGHRSVSWYQQTPGQGLQFLFEYFSETQRNKGNFPGRFSGRQFSNSRSEMNVSTLELGDSALYLCASSSQALGTGELFFGEGSRLTVL.